A selection of T cell receptor beta chains follows, all from one sample in a study of T cell responses to AZD1222 COVID-19 vaccine. Measured with immunoSEQ multiplex PCR; TCRdb has only the in-frame clones, and not every one. The sample consists of 95,000 or so clones, approximately 90% of them appearing once. The specimen was peripheral blood, collected 28 days after the second AZD1222 dose. The receptor set was obtained from an adult who received the AZD1222 COVID-19 vaccine. The conserved cysteine and the conserved F or W are not part of the CDR3 here. Fields, in order: D gene, V gene, CDR3 protein. D genes are given only for firm matches.

>TRBD2|TRBV3-1/TRBV3-2
ASRGTGVTSGRYEQY
>TRBD2|TRBV2
ASSELAEETQY
>TRBD1|TRBV2
ASSPDRERGYT
>NA|TRBV7-9
ASSFGTDEQY
>NA|TRBV14
ASARSGYEQY
>NA|TRBV5-1
ASSPGPEGVQPQH
>NA|TRBV2
ASKDYPGYEQY
>TRBD2|TRBV28
ASLTSGADTQY
>TRBD2|TRBV2
ASSPTSGRAKNIQY
>NA|TRBV12-3/TRBV12-4
ASSLQAHYGYT
>NA|TRBV27
ASSLMTEGAPLH
>TRBD1|TRBV11-2
ASTLLQGAWTDTQY